These T cell receptor beta chains were read from a single sample in a study of blood T cell repertoires in COVID-19. TCRdb's copy holds only in-frame clones and misses some; the assay was immunoSEQ multiplex PCR. The sample consists of approximately 260,000 clones, about 88% of them appearing once. The sequencing sample was made of peripheral blood. The receptors come from a man between 18 and 35 years old with active or convalescent COVID-19. The CDR3 runs from the conserved cysteine through the conserved F or W. The D gene is left open where the match is weak. Some rows have no size entry. The others give once, few or many, or a class for an expanded clone.

length,J,size,D,V,CDR3,DNA
15,TRBJ2-1,-,TRBD2,TRBV29-1,CSVEGGLGIRDEQFF,TGCAGCGTTGAGGGGGGACTAGGGATCCGAGATGAGCAGTTCTTC
15,TRBJ2-1,once,-,TRBV5-5,CASSLYEATYNEQFF,TGTGCCAGCAGCTTGTATGAAGCTACCTACAATGAGCAGTTCTTC
17,TRBJ1-1,once,-,TRBV15,CATSRAPVDSRAVKAFF,TGTGCCACCAGCAGAGCCCCTGTAGACAGTAGGGCGGTGAAAGCTTTCTTT
15,TRBJ2-5,-,-,TRBV11-3,CASSGRAGMEETQYF,TGTGCCAGCAGCGGAAGAGCGGGTATGGAAGAGACCCAGTACTTC
12,TRBJ1-1,few,-,TRBV12-3/TRBV12-4,CASSFKNTEAFF,TGTGCCAGCAGTTTCAAAAACACTGAAGCTTTCTTT
16,TRBJ2-3,-,-,TRBV30,CAWSVQGGYSTDTQYF,TGTGCCTGGAGTGTACAGGGCGGATATAGCACAGATACGCAGTATTTT
16,TRBJ1-3,-,-,TRBV14,CASSQDWEMSGNTIYF,TGTGCCAGCAGCCAAGATTGGGAGATGTCTGGAAACACCATATATTTT
17,TRBJ2-3,-,TRBD2,TRBV6-2/TRBV6-3,CASSYPGLAGAADTQYF,TGTGCCAGCAGTTACCCCGGCCTAGCGGGAGCAGCAGATACGCAGTATTTT
14,TRBJ2-2,-,-,TRBV2,CASRLTGTTGELFF,TGTGCCAGCAGACTCACAGGGACCACCGGGGAGCTGTTTTTT
13,TRBJ1-1,-,-,TRBV28,CASSYTGNTEAFF,TGTGCCAGCAGTTATACAGGGAACACTGAAGCTTTCTTT
15,TRBJ1-2,-,-,TRBV7-9,CASSPALGDLYGYTF,TGTGCCAGCAGCCCCGCTCTAGGGGATCTCTATGGCTACACCTTC
13,TRBJ1-5,-,-,TRBV24-1,CATSDSGGQPQHF,TGTGCCACCAGTGACTCGGGTGGGCAGCCCCAGCATTTT
17,TRBJ1-5,-,TRBD1,TRBV19,CASSILGQGPISPPQHF,TGTGCCAGTAGTATCCTGGGACAGGGACCGATCTCACCGCCCCAGCATTTT
17,TRBJ2-1,-,TRBD1,TRBV16,CASSQSPGTGPRDEQFF,TGTGCCAGCAGCCAATCCCCTGGGACAGGCCCTAGGGATGAGCAGTTCTTC
18,TRBJ2-2,-,-,TRBV7-8,CASSLTTGGGVNTGELFF,TGTGCCAGCAGCTTAACGACGGGCGGAGGGGTCAACACCGGGGAGCTGTTTTTT
15,TRBJ2-2,-,TRBD1,TRBV28,CASSFGTGNTGELFF,TGTGCCAGCAGTTTTGGGACAGGGAACACCGGGGAGCTGTTTTTT
16,TRBJ2-1,-,-,TRBV4-3,CASSVSADSSYNEQFF,TGCGCCAGCAGCGTTTCGGCGGATAGCTCCTACAATGAGCAGTTCTTC
15,TRBJ2-2,-,-,TRBV24-1,CATSDLQGYPGELFF,TGTGCCACCAGTGATTTGCAGGGTTATCCCGGGGAGCTGTTTTTT
13,TRBJ1-2,-,-,TRBV11-2,CASSLGGPHGYTF,TGTGCCAGCAGCTTAGGGGGCCCTCATGGCTACACCTTC
16,TRBJ2-7,-,TRBD1,TRBV6-1,CASSDLPGQGGYEQYF,TGTGCCAGCAGTGACCTCCCGGGACAGGGAGGCTACGAGCAGTACTTC
12,TRBJ1-1,-,-,TRBV29-1,CSVTRGNTEAFF,TGCAGCGTCACCAGGGGGAACACTGAAGCTTTCTTT
16,TRBJ2-6,-,-,TRBV27,CASSFIGSSGANVLTF,TGTGCCAGCAGTTTTATTGGGAGCTCTGGGGCCAACGTCCTGACTTTC
13,TRBJ1-4,-,-,TRBV3-1/TRBV3-2,CASSQVRGEKLFF,TGTGCCAGCAGCCAAGTTCGGGGAGAAAAACTGTTTTTT
13,TRBJ1-1,-,-,TRBV12-3/TRBV12-4,CASSKTANTEAFF,TGTGCCAGCAGTAAGACAGCGAACACTGAAGCTTTCTTT
17,TRBJ2-3,-,TRBD1,TRBV9,CASSGRQGLRSTDTQYF,TGTGCCAGCAGCGGGCGACAGGGGCTGAGGTCCACAGATACGCAGTATTTT
15,TRBJ2-5,-,TRBD1,TRBV5-4,CASSLGQGVEETQYF,TGTGCCAGCAGCTTGGGACAGGGAGTGGAAGAGACCCAGTACTTC
16,TRBJ2-2,-,TRBD2,TRBV7-6,CASSFSGGAGTGELFF,TGTGCCAGCAGCTTTAGCGGGGGGGCAGGCACCGGGGAGCTGTTTTTT
14,TRBJ1-1,-,-,TRBV27,CASSPQGYQAEAFF,TGTGCCAGCAGTCCCCAGGGGTATCAGGCTGAAGCTTTCTTT
14,TRBJ2-5,-,-,TRBV6-5,CASSYGTTQETQYF,TGTGCCAGCAGTTACGGCACTACCCAAGAGACCCAGTACTTC